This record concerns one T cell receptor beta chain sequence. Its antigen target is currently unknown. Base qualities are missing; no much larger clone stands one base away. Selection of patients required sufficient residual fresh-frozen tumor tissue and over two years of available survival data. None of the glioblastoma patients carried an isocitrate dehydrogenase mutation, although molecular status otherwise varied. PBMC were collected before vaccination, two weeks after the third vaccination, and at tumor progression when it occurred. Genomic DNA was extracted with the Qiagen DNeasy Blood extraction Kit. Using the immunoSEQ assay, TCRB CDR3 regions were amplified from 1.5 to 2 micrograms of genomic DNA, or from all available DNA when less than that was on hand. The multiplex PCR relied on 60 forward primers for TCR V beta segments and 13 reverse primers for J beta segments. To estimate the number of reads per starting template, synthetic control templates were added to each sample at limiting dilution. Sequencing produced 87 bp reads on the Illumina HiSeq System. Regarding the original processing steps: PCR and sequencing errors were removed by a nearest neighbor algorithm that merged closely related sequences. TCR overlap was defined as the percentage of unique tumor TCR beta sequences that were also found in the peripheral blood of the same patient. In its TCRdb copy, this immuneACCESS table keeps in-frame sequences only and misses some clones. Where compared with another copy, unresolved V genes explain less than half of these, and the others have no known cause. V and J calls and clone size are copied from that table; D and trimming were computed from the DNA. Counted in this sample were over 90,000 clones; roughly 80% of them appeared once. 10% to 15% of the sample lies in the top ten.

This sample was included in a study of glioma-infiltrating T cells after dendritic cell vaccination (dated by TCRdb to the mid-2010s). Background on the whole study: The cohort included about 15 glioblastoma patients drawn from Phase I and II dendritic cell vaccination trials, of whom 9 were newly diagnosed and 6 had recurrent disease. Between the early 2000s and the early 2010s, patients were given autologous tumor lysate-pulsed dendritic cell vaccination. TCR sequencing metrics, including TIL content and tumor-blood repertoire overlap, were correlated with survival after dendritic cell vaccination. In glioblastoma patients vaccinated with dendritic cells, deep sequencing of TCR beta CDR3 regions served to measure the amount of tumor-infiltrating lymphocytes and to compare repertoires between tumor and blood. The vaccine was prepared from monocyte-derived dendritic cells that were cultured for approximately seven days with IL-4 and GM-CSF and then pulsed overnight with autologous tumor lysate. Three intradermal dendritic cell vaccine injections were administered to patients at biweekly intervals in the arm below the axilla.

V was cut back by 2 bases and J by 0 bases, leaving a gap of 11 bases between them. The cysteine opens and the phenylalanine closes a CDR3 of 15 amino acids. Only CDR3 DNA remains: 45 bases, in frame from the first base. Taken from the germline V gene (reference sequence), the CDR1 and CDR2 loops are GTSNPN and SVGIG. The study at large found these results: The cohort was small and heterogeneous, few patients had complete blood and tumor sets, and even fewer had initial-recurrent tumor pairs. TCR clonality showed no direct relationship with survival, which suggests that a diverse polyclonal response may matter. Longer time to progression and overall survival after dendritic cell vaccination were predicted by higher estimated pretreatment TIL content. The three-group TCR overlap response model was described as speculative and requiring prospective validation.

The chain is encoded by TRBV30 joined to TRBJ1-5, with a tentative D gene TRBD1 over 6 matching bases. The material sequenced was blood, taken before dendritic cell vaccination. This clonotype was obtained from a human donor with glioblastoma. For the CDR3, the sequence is CAWSSGQNSNQPQHF. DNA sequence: TGTGCCTGGAGTTCAGGACAGAATAGCAATCAGCCCCAGCATTTT.